One sample yielded the 22 T cell receptor beta chains listed below, sequenced in a study of OX40 agonist ivuxolimab in advanced cancers. Measured with immunoSEQ multiplex PCR; TCRdb has only the in-frame clones, and not every one. The sample records some 97,000 clones, around 89% being singletons. Source: CD4+ or CD8+ T cells sorted from blood, taken in a trial of the OX40 agonist ivuxolimab. Every receptor here comes from an adult with an advanced solid tumor such as melanoma, head and neck, liver or kidney cancer.

This sequence joins TRBV4-2 and TRBJ2-7, with D maybe TRBD2 (6 bases). CDR1 is LGHNA, CDR2 YNFKEQ, per germline. This CDR3 has 15 amino acids. V lost 1 base, J lost 3 bases, and 13 bases lay in between. CDR3 sequence: CASSQGSGAFYEQYF. For the CDR3, the DNA is TGTGCCAGCAGCCAAGGTAGCGGTGCCTTCTACGAGCAGTACTTC.

This clone was detected once. This chain uses TRBV30 with TRBJ2-2, with D maybe TRBD1 (6 bases). The CDR3 has 15 residues. The germline V gene has CDR1 GTSNPN and CDR2 SVGIG (reference sequence). With 2 bases removed from V and 4 bases from J, the gap between germline ends came to 14 bases. This chain's CDR3 is CAWSPGDRITGELFF. In nucleotides, the CDR3 is TGTGCCTGGAGTCCTGGTGACAGGATCACCGGGGAGCTGTTTTTT.

V is TRBV18 and J is TRBJ2-7; D may be TRBD2 (6 bases). V was trimmed by 1 base and J by 0 bases, leaving 10 bases between them. The CDR3 spans 15 residues. Germline CDR1 reads KGHSH; CDR2 reads LQKENI. CDR3 protein: CASSPRRGSSYEQYF. The CDR3 DNA reads TGTGCCAGCTCACCACGACGGGGGAGCTCCTACGAGCAGTACTTC. Drawing the rest from reference TRBV18 and TRBJ2-7, the complete variable domain is NAGVMQNPRHLVRRRGQEARLRCSPMKGHSHVYWYRQLPEEGLKFMVYLQKENIIDESGMPKERFSAEFPKEGPSILRIQQVVRGDSAAYFCASSPRRGSSYEQYFGPGTRLTVT.

The chain recombines TRBV7-9 with TRBJ2-3; D gene unclear. The CDR3 is 14 amino acids. V was pared by 0 bases and J by 3 bases, with 7 bases between. Germline-derived CDR1 and CDR2 are SEHNR and FQNEAQ (reference sequence). This CDR3 is CASSLAHWTDTQYF. Here the CDR3 DNA reads TGTGCCAGCAGCTTAGCCCACTGGACAGATACGCAGTATTTT.

This clone appeared once. This chain joins TRBV5-1 and TRBJ2-7; TRBD2 aligns across 11 bases. Unmatched junction bases numbered 7, after V lost 3 bases and J lost 8 bases. CDR3 length equals 14 residues. Germline V gene sequence: CDR1 SGHRS, CDR2 YFSETQ. CDR3 DNA: TGCGCCAGCAGCTCTCTAGCGGGGGGAGATAAGCAGTACTTC. Residues: CASSSLAGGDKQYF.

The chain uses TRBV5-1 and TRBJ2-7; D might be TRBD2 (6 bases). Germline CDR1 SGHRS, CDR2 YFSETQ. This CDR3 region has 15 residues. V was cut by 4 bases and J by 5 bases, with 19 bases left in between. The CDR3 here is CASSMEGRTFDEQYF. The CDR3 nucleotides are TGCGCCAGCAGCATGGAGGGCCGGACTTTCGACGAGCAGTACTTC.

This chain joins TRBV6-1 and TRBJ1-1; TRBD1 might be the D (5 bases). This CDR3 is built from 11 residues. Germline CDR1 MNHNS, CDR2 SASEGT. V was cut by 7 bases and J by 8 bases, with 11 bases left in between. The CDR3 DNA sequence: TGTGCCAGCACCGGTAGGGGCGAAGCTTTCTTT. It encodes CASTGRGEAFF.

The chain carries TRBV2 and TRBJ2-1, with 10 bases aligning to TRBD2. Germline assignment: CDR1 SNHLY and CDR2 FYNNEI. CDR3 length equals 15 residues. Germline trimming cut 6 bases from V and 2 bases from J; bases unmatched to any gene: 4. The CDR3 DNA is TGTGCCAGCAGGGAACTAGCGGGAACCTACAATGAGCAGTTCTTC. Its translation is CASRELAGTYNEQFF.

V usage is TRBV6-1 and J usage is TRBJ1-3; tentative D call: TRBD1 (5 bases). V was shortened by 3 bases and J by 4 bases, with 7 bases between the two germline ends. The CDR3 has 13 residues. From germline, CDR1 is MNHNS and CDR2 SASEGT. This chain's CDR3 is CASSERQGNTIYF. The DNA for the CDR3 is TGTGCCAGCAGTGAGAGACAGGGAAACACCATATATTTT.

V usage is TRBV5-1 and J usage is TRBJ2-7; D is tentatively TRBD1 or TRBD2 (5 bases each). From germline, CDR1 is SGHRS and CDR2 YFSETQ. Trimming removed 4 bases from V and 7 bases from J, with 18 bases in between. CDR3 length equals 14 residues. CDR3 sequence reads: CASSPGTSLSEQYF. Written as DNA, the CDR3 is TGCGCCAGCAGCCCCGGGACCTCCTTAAGTGAGCAGTACTTC.

This sequence joins TRBV6-6 and TRBJ2-7, with 12 positions matching TRBD1. This CDR3 comprises 15 residues. Germline CDR1 MNHNY, CDR2 SVGAGI (reference sequence). V gave up 6 bases and J gave up 5 bases; unmatched junction bases: 8. CDR3 bases: TGTGCCAGCAGAGGGGCCGGGACAGGGGGCAACGAGCAGTACTTC. Translated, it gives CASRGAGTGGNEQYF.

This chain joins TRBV7-9 and TRBJ2-3; D may be TRBD2 (7 bases). Germline CDR1 reads SEHNR; CDR2 reads FQNEAQ (reference sequence). CDR3 length: 17 residues. Trimming stripped 1 base from V and 4 bases from J, with 18 bases between. CDR3 nucleotide sequence: TGTGCCAGCAGCTTAGTTTTCGGGGGGCGCCTGGCAGATACGCAGTATTTT. Residues: CASSLVFGGRLADTQYF.

This chain links TRBV29-1 with TRBJ2-6; the D gene could be TRBD1 or TRBD2 (5 bases each). The CDR3 sequence is 15 residues long. The V gene lost 3 bases and the J gene lost 4 bases, with 13 bases spanning the gap. Germline V CDR1 and CDR2: SQVTM, ANQGSEA. The CDR3 sequence is CSVDLRGSGANVLTF. The CDR3 region has the DNA TGCAGCGTTGATTTGAGGGGATCCGGGGCCAACGTCCTGACTTTC.

The CDR3 DNA is TGTGCCAGCTCATCCGGGACAGGTACATCCCTTCAAGCCTACGAGCAGTACTTC. The encoded protein is CASSSGTGTSLQAYEQYF. V is TRBV18 and J is TRBJ2-7; 8 bases match TRBD1. Germline V gene lookup returns CDR1 KGHSH and CDR2 LQKENI. V dropped 5 bases and J dropped 2; count of bases not matched to a gene: 17. This CDR3 spans 18 amino acids.

V and J are TRBV9 and TRBJ2-5; D may be TRBD1 (6 bases). Deletions cut 0 bases from V and 5 bases from J, with 11 bases between. The germline CDR1 and CDR2 sequences are SGDLS and YYNGEE. The CDR3 totals 14 residues. The CDR3 spells CASSVEWGRETQYF. CDR3 nucleotides: TGTGCCAGCAGCGTAGAGTGGGGGCGGGAGACCCAGTACTTC.

The rearrangement joins TRBV7-9 to TRBJ1-5, with D possibly matching TRBD1 (6 bases). Germline CDR1 SEHNR, CDR2 FQNEAQ (reference sequence). The V end was cut by 5 bases, the J end by 4 bases, with 12 bases between. The CDR3 is 14 amino acids. CDR3 nucleotides: TGTGCCAGCAGCCCCGACAGGCCTAATCAGCCCCAGCATTTT. This gives the protein CASSPDRPNQPQHF. The variable domain in full, with the rest retrieved from reference TRBV7-9 and TRBJ1-5, is DTGVSQNPRHKITKRGQNVTFRCDPISEHNRLYWYRQTLGQGPEFLTYFQNEAQLEKSRLLSDRFSAERPKGSFSTLEIQRTEQGDSAMYLCASSPDRPNQPQHFGDGTRLSIL.

The chain joins TRBV5-1 to TRBJ2-3, with D tentatively TRBD2 (6 bases). Trimming shortened V by 0 bases and J by 1 base, and 9 bases separated the two germline ends. From germline, CDR1 is SGHRS and CDR2 YFSETQ. The CDR3 has 15 residues. Here the CDR3 DNA reads TGCGCCAGCAGCTTGGTTCCGGGAGGCACAGATACGCAGTATTTT. Residues: CASSLVPGGTDTQYF.

On this clone: The sample carries other DNA sequences with the same CDR3. The V call is TRBV2, the J call TRBJ2-5; 8 positions match TRBD1. The CDR3 runs 14 residues. CDR1 is SNHLY and CDR2 is FYNNEI in the germline V gene. V lost 4 bases and J lost 1; bases outside the gene matches: 2. The CDR3, as DNA: TGTGCCAGCAGTGTGGACAGGGCCCAAGAGACCCAGTACTTC. Its protein is CASSVDRAQETQYF.

This chain connects TRBV6-5 to TRBJ1-4; 7 nucleotides line up with TRBD1. CDR3 length: 12 amino acids. Per the germline V gene, CDR1 is MNHEY and CDR2 is SVGAGI. With V trimmed by 5 bases and J by 10 bases, 4 bases remained unmatched. CDR3 bases: TGTGCCAGCAGTACTCCAGGGGGAAAACTGTTTTTT. This sequence encodes CASSTPGGKLFF.

The J gene is TRBJ2-7, the V gene TRBV11-1; tentative D call: TRBD1 (6 bases). The V end was cut by 4 bases, the J end by 4 bases, with 11 bases between. Germline V gene sequence: CDR1 SGHAT, CDR2 FQDESV (reference sequence). CDR3 length: 13 amino acids. The CDR3 loop is CASSSRDTYEQYF. The CDR3 bases are TGTGCCAGCAGCTCCCGGGACACTTACGAGCAGTACTTC.

The chain has TRBV11-1 and TRBJ2-1, with a possible D match to TRBD1 (6 bases). Looked up from germline, CDR1 is SGHAT and CDR2 is FQDESV (reference sequence). CDR3 length equals 13 residues. V was shortened by 5 bases and J by 6 bases, with 11 bases between the two germline ends. CDR3 region: CASSHRASNEQFF. CDR3 DNA sequence: TGTGCCAGCAGCCACAGGGCCTCCAATGAGCAGTTCTTC.

This chain links TRBV2 with TRBJ2-7; TRBD1 or TRBD2 may be the D gene (6 bases each). V was shortened by 5 bases and J by 1 base, with 24 bases between the two germline ends. Germline CDR1 and CDR2: SNHLY and FYNNEI. The length of the CDR3 is 18 residues. CDR3 residues: CASSLPWGASEFSYEQYF. The CDR3 DNA sequence: TGTGCCAGCAGTCTTCCGTGGGGGGCTAGCGAATTTTCCTACGAGCAGTACTTC.